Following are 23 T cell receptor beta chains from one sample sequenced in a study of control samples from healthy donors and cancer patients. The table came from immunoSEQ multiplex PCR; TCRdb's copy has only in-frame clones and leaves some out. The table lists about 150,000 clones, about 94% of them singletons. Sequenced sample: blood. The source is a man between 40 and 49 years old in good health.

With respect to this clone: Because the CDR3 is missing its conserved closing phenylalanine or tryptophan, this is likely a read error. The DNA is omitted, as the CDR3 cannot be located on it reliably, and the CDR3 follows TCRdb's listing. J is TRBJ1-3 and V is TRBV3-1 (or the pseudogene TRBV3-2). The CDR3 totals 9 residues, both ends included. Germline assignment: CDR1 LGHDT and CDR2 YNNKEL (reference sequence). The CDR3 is CASSQFMWD.

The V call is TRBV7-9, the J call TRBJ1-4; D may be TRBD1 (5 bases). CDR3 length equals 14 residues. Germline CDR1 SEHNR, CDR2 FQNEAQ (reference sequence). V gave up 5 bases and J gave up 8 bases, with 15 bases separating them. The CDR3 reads CASSPLRDGEKLFF. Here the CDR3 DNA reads TGTGCCAGCAGCCCCTTGAGGGACGGAGAAAAACTGTTTTTT.

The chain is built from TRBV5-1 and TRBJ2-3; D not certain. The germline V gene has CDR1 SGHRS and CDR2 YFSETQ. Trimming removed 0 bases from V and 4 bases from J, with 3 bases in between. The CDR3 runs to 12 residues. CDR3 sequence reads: CASSLEADTQYF. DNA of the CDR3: TGCGCCAGCAGCTTGGAGGCAGATACGCAGTATTTT.

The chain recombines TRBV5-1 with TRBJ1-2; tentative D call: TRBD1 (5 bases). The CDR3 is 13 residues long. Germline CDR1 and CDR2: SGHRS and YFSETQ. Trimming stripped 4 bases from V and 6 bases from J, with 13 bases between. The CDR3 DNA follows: TGCGCCAGCAGCAGGGGACTGGCTGATGGCTACACCTTC. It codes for CASSRGLADGYTF.

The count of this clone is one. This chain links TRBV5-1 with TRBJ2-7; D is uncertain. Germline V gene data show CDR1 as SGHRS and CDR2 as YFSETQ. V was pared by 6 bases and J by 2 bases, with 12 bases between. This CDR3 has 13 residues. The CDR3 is CASKDEAAYEQYF. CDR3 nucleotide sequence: TGCGCCAGCAAAGATGAGGCAGCCTACGAGCAGTACTTC.

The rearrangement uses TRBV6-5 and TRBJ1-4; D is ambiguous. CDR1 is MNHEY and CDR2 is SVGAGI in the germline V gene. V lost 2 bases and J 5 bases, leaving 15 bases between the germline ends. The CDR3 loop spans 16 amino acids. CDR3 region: CASSYGRPSKNEKLFF. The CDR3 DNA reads TGTGCCAGCAGTTACGGCAGGCCCTCGAAGAATGAAAAACTGTTTTTT.

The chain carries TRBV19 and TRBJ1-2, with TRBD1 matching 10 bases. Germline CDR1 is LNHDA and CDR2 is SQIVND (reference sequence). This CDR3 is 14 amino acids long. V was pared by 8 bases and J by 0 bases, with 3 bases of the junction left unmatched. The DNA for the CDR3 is TGTGCCAGTCGACAGGGGGCTCCTAACTATGGCTACACCTTC. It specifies CASRQGAPNYGYTF.

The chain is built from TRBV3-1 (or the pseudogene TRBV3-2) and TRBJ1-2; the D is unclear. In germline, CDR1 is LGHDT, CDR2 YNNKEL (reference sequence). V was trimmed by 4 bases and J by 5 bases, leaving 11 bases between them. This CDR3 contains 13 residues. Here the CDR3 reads CASSPDAGYGYTF. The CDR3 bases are TGTGCCAGCAGCCCGGACGCTGGGTATGGCTACACCTTC.

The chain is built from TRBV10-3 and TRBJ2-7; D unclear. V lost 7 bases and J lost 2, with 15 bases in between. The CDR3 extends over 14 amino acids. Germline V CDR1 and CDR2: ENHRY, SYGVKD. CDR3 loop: CAIIDRVTTYEQYF. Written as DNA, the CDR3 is TGTGCCATCATCGACCGGGTGACCACCTACGAGCAGTACTTC.

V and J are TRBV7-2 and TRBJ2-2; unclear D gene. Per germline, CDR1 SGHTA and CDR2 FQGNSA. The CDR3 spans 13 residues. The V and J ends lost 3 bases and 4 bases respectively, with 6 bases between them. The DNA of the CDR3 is TGTGCCAGCAGCTTGTGGGGCACCGGGGAGCTGTTTTTT. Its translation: CASSLWGTGELFF.

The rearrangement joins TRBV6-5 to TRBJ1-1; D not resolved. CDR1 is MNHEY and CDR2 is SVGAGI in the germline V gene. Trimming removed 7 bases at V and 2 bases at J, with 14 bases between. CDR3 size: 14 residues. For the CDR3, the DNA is TGTGCCAGCACTATGAAGAGTTATAACACTGAAGCTTTCTTT. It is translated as CASTMKSYNTEAFF.

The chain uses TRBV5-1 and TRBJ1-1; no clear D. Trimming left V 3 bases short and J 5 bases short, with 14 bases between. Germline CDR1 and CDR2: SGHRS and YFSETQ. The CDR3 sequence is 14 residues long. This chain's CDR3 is CASSWRNLGTEAFF. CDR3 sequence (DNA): TGCGCCAGCAGCTGGAGGAATTTGGGGACTGAAGCTTTCTTT.

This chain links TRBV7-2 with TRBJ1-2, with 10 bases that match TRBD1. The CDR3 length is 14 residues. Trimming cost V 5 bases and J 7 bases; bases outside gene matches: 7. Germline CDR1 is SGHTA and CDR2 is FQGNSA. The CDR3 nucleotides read TGTGCCAGCAGCCCTCGACAGGGGGCAGCTGGCTACACCTTC. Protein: CASSPRQGAAGYTF.

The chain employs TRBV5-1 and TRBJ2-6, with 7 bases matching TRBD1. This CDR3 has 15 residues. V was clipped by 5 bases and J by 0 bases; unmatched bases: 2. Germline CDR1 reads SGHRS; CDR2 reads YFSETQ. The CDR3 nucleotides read TGCGCCAGCAGACGGGACAGCTCTGGGGCCAACGTCCTGACTTTC. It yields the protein CASRRDSSGANVLTF.

The CDR3 protein is CASTRDGPNYGYTF. The CDR3 DNA reads as TGTGCCAGCACCCGAGACGGGCCTAACTATGGCTACACCTTC. J is TRBJ1-2 and V is TRBV11-2; D not certain. The V end lost 7 bases, the J end lost 0 bases, and 12 bases lay between the germline ends. This CDR3 has 14 amino acids. Per germline, CDR1 SGHAT and CDR2 FQNNGV.

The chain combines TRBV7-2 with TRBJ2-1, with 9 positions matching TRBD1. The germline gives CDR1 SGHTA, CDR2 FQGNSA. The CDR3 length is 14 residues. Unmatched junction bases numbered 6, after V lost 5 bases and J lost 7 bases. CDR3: CASSPQGASNEQFF. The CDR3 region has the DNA TGTGCCAGCAGCCCACAGGGGGCGTCTAATGAGCAGTTCTTC.

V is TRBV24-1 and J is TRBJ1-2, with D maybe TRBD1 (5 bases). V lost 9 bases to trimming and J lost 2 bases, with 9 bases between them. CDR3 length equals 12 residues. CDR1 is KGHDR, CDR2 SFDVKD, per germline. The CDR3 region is CATADRNYGYTF. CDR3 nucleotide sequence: TGTGCCACCGCCGACAGAAACTATGGCTACACCTTC.

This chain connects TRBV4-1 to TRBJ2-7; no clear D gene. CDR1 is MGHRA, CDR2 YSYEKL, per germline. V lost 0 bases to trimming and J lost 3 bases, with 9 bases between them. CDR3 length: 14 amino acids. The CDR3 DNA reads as TGCGCCAGCAGCCAAGATCTGGGTTTCTACGAGCAGTACTTC. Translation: CASSQDLGFYEQYF.

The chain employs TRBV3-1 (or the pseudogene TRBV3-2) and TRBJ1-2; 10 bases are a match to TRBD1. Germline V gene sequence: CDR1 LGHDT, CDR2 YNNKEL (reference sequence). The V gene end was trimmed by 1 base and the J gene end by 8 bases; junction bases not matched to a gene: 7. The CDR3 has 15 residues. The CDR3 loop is CASSQGDRGWGGYTF. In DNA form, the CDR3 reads TGTGCCAGCAGCCAAGGGGACAGGGGATGGGGAGGCTACACCTTC.

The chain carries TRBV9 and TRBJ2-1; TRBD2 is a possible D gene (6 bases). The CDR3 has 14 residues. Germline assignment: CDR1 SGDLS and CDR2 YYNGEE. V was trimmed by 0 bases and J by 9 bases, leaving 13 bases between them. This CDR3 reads CASSVGGGVGEQFF. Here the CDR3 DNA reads TGTGCCAGCAGCGTAGGTGGAGGGGTCGGTGAGCAGTTCTTC.

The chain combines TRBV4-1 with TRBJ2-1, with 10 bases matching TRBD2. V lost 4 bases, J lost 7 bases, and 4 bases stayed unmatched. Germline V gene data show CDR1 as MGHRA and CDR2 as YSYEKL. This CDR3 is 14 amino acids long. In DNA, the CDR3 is TGCGCCAGCAGCCGAGCGGGGGGGCCGAATGAGCAGTTCTTC. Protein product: CASSRAGGPNEQFF.

The CDR3 DNA follows: TGTGCCAGCAGCCTTCTTTTCTCGGGGAACACCGGGGAGCTGTTTTTT. Protein product: CASSLLFSGNTGELFF. J is TRBJ2-2 and V is TRBV7-9; D gene uncertain. The CDR3 totals 16 residues. The germline V gene encodes CDR1 SEHNR and CDR2 FQNEAQ (reference sequence). V was shortened by 5 bases and J by 1 base, with 14 bases between the two germline ends.

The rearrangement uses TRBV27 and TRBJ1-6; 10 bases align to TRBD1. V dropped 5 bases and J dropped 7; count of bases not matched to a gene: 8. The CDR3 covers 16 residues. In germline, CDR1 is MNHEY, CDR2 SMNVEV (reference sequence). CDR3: CASSVGTGVFNSPLHF. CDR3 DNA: TGTGCCAGCAGTGTCGGGACAGGGGTTTTCAATTCACCCCTCCACTTT.